This passage covers 26 T cell receptor beta chains from one sample sequenced in a study of metastatic and nonmetastatic thyroid tumors. All patients reached thyroid surgery having received no treatment beforehand. TCRdb re-called the PCR reads via MiXCR. The sample has about 7,600 clones, 25% to 30% seen once. Sequencing input: adjacent normal tissue. These receptors were taken from a female donor with papillary thyroid cancer or a benign thyroid nodule (not recorded which). Some clones in this sample may be carry-over from other donors' samples.

Only a few counts were recorded for this clone. No conserved phenylalanine or tryptophan is present at the end of the CDR3, so a read error is the likely explanation. J is TRBJ1-2 and V is TRBV6-1; D is undetermined. Looked up from germline, CDR1 is MNHNS and CDR2 is SASEGT. V lost 7 bases and J lost 4, with 13 bases in between. The CDR3 is 13 amino acids. For the CDR3, the DNA is TGTGCCAGCACGGTTACATGGGTCTATGGCTACACCCTC. It yields the protein CASTVTWVYGYTL.

The chain has TRBV11-2 and TRBJ2-3, with a tentative D call TRBD2 (7 bases). Germline V gives CDR1 SGHAT, CDR2 FQNNGV. The germline V and J ends were trimmed by 6 bases and 9 bases, with 22 bases remaining between them. The CDR3 spans 15 residues. The CDR3 reads CASSSGGRGLWTQYF. The CDR3 region has the DNA TGTGCCAGCAGTTCCGGGGGGCGGGGACTGTGGACGCAGTATTTT.

Only a few counts were recorded for this clone. The rearrangement uses TRBV20-1 and TRBJ1-2; D is perhaps TRBD1 (6 bases). Trimming cost V 0 bases and J 8 bases, with 16 bases left between them. The CDR3 runs 14 residues. Germline loops: CDR1 DFQATT, CDR2 SNEGSKA (reference sequence). CDR3 protein: CSARDWGGKEGYTF. CDR3 DNA: TGCAGTGCTAGAGATTGGGGGGGCAAGGAGGGCTACACCTTC.

Only a few counts were recorded for this clone. Its ends do not fully match the called genes, so a read error is possible. The rearrangement links TRBV6-9 to TRBJ1-1, with D perhaps matching TRBD1 (6 bases). The CDR3 spans 13 residues. Germline V gene sequence: CDR1 MNHGY, CDR2 SVAAGI. Written as DNA, the CDR3 is TGCGCCAGCAAAAGACAGGTCGATGATGAAGCTTTCTTT. The encoded protein is CASKRQVDDEAFF.

This clone has more than one count but fewer than ten. The chain joins TRBV4-2 to TRBJ1-2; no clear D gene. The CDR3 has 13 amino acids. Germline V gene lookup returns CDR1 LGHNA and CDR2 YNFKEQ. The V end lost 0 bases, the J end lost 8 bases, and 10 bases lay between the germline ends. CDR3 amino acids: CASSQEGSWGYTF. In nucleotides, the CDR3 is TGTGCCAGCAGCCAAGAGGGGTCGTGGGGCTACACCTTC.

In this sample, this clone is large (0.1 to 1%). The genes are TRBV6-1 and TRBJ1-1; D ambiguous. The CDR3 runs to 14 residues. The V end lost 1 base, the J end lost 1 base, and 7 bases lay between the germline ends. Germline-derived CDR1 and CDR2 are MNHNS and SASEGT. The CDR3 region is CASSEDGRNTEAFF. The CDR3 nucleotides read TGTGCCAGCAGTGAAGACGGGAGGAACACTGAAGCTTTCTTT.

The sample holds a few counts of this clone. The genes are TRBV7-6 and TRBJ2-7; D gene uncertain. The CDR3 length is 12 residues. The germline gives CDR1 SGHVS, CDR2 FNYEAQ. Trimming left V 5 bases short and J 4 bases short, with 9 bases between. The CDR3 DNA is TGTGCCAGCAGCGACGACATTTACGAGCAGTACTTC. Protein: CASSDDIYEQYF.

Only one count was recorded for this clone. A junction boundary mismatches the germline segment, possibly from a read error. The rearrangement uses TRBV3-1 and TRBJ2-3; D not certain. CDR1 LGHDT and CDR2 YNNKEL come from the germline V gene (reference sequence). This CDR3 has 12 residues. The CDR3 bases are TGTGCTAGCAGCATCATGGGGGATACGCAGTATTTT. Protein sequence: CASSIMGDTQYF.

The J gene is TRBJ2-1, the V gene TRBV20-1, with 10 bases that match TRBD2. Germline CDR1 DFQATT, CDR2 SNEGSKA (reference sequence). V gave up 0 bases and J gave up 7 bases; unmatched junction bases: 6. The CDR3 loop spans 15 amino acids. This chain's CDR3 is CSARDPSGRRNEQFF. The CDR3 region has the DNA TGCAGTGCTAGAGACCCTAGCGGGAGACGTAATGAGCAGTTCTTC.

This chain joins TRBV2 and TRBJ2-7; D is perhaps TRBD2 (6 bases). This CDR3 has 14 residues. CDR1 is SNHLY and CDR2 is FYNNEI in the germline V gene. Trimming left V 6 bases short and J 1 base short, with 13 bases between. CDR3 nucleotides: TGTGCCAGCAGGTCGGGGACTCAATCCTACGAGCAGTACTTC. Translated: CASRSGTQSYEQYF. Based on the CDR3 plus reference TRBV2 and TRBJ2-7, the full variable domain is EPEVTQTPSHQVTQMGQEVILRCVPISNHLYFYWYRQILGQKVEFLVSFYNNEISEKSEIFDDQFSVERPDGSNFTLKIRSTKLEDSAMYFCASRSGTQSYEQYFGPGTRLTVT.

V is TRBV25-1 and J is TRBJ2-5, with D possibly TRBD2 on 5 matching bases. Per germline, CDR1 MGHDK and CDR2 SYGVNS. Trimming stripped 5 bases from V and 7 bases from J, with 20 bases between. The CDR3 totals 15 residues. CDR3 DNA sequence: TGTGCCAGCAGTAATAGCGCGAGAGGTATAGGGACCCAGTACTTC. Translated: CASSNSARGIGTQYF.

In nucleotides, the CDR3 is TGCGCCAGCAGTGAGTCTCTCGGGTCGGAGACCCAGTACTTC. Translated, it gives CASSESLGSETQYF. V is TRBV10-1 and J is TRBJ2-5; no reliable D call. V lost 0 bases and J lost 5, with 10 bases in between. There are 14 residues in the CDR3. Germline CDR1 and CDR2: WNHNN and SYGVQD (reference sequence).

This clone was found once. One junction end does not reproduce the germline sequence, and a read error may be involved. The rearrangement links TRBV27 to TRBJ1-2; D unresolved. Germline V gives CDR1 MNHEY, CDR2 SMNVEV (reference sequence). The CDR3 contains 16 residues. CDR3 sequence (DNA): TGTGCAAGCAGCCCCACGCTGGTATCCGCTACTTTAGTCTACACCTTC. Translating gives CASSPTLVSATLVYTF.

This clone was recorded at least ten times. The V gene is TRBV7-2, the J gene TRBJ2-1, with D possibly being TRBD2 (6 bases). V shed 3 bases and J shed 6 bases, with 9 bases lying between them. Germline V gene lookup returns CDR1 SGHTA and CDR2 FQGNSA. The CDR3 is 13 residues long. CDR3 coding DNA: TGTGCCAGCAGCTTCGGGAGTAGCAATGAGCAGTTCTTC. Its translation: CASSFGSSNEQFF.

The chain is built from TRBV12-3 or TRBV12-4 and TRBJ2-1; no clear D gene. This CDR3 region has 16 residues. Trimming stripped 5 bases from V and 0 bases from J, with 14 bases between. The CDR3 protein is CASSPRAVSSYNEQFF. The CDR3 bases are TGTGCCAGCAGTCCCCGGGCTGTGAGCTCCTACAATGAGCAGTTCTTC.

This clone has only a few counts. This rearrangement joins TRBV12-3 or TRBV12-4 to TRBJ2-7, with 7 bases fitting TRBD1. Unmatched junction bases numbered 11, after V lost 6 bases and J lost 3 bases. The CDR3 loop spans 15 amino acids. This CDR3 is CASRISRAGGYEQYF. In nucleotides, the CDR3 is TGTGCCAGCAGGATCTCCCGGGCAGGGGGCTACGAGCAGTACTTC.

There are many counts of this clone. The rearrangement joins TRBV4-1 to TRBJ2-7; 9 nucleotides line up with TRBD1. CDR1 and CDR2 (germline): MGHRA, YSYEKL. The junction had 8 bases not matched to a gene; V was cut back by 0 bases and J by 2 bases. There are 17 residues in the CDR3. The CDR3 protein is CASSQDGQGRWAYEQYV. The CDR3 DNA follows: TGCGCCAGCAGCCAAGATGGACAGGGGCGGTGGGCCTACGAGCAGTACGTC.

A few counts support this clone. This chain links TRBV6-5 with TRBJ1-3; no clear D gene. Germline V gene lookup returns CDR1 MNHEY and CDR2 SVGAGI. V lost 0 bases, J lost 0 bases, and 6 bases lay in between. The CDR3 totals 15 residues. CDR3 DNA sequence: TGTGCCAGCAGTTACTCGCAGTACTCTGGAAACACCATATATTTT. Translated, it gives CASSYSQYSGNTIYF.

V and J are TRBV9 and TRBJ1-1; D is uncertain. The CDR3 has 13 amino acids. Germline V CDR1 and CDR2: SGDLS, YYNGEE. The germline V and J ends were trimmed by 3 bases and 5 bases, with 11 bases remaining between them. The CDR3 DNA follows: TGTGCCAGCAGCGACCGGGTTGGTACTGAAGCTTTCTTT. Its translation is CASSDRVGTEAFF. The full variable domain, with the rest looked up from reference TRBV9 and TRBJ1-1, is DSGVTQTPKHLITATGQRVTLRCSPRSGDLSVYWYQQSLDQGLQFLIQYYNGEERAKGNILERFSAQQFPDLHSELNLSSLELGDSALYFCASSDRVGTEAFFGQGTRLTVV.

This clone occurred a few times. The gene calls are TRBV2 and TRBJ2-7; TRBD1 might be the D (6 bases). Trimming took off 4 bases at V and 1 base at J, with 11 bases between the two ends. The length of the CDR3 is 14 residues. CDR1 and CDR2 (germline): SNHLY, FYNNEI. The CDR3 spells CASSAGARSYEQYF. The CDR3 nucleotides read TGTGCCAGCAGTGCAGGGGCCCGTTCCTACGAGCAGTACTTC.

By sample share, this clone is medium-sized (0.01 to 0.1%). V usage is TRBV10-3 and J usage is TRBJ2-1; 14 positions agree with TRBD2. The length of the CDR3 is 14 residues. Germline V lookup: CDR1 ENHRY, CDR2 SYGVKD. V shed 10 bases and J 7 bases; nucleotides not matched to a gene: 6. CDR3 sequence reads: CATQTSGRGNEQFF. The CDR3 nucleotides are TGTGCCACTCAGACTAGCGGGAGGGGGAATGAGCAGTTCTTC.

There are a few counts of this clone. CDR3 nucleotides: TGTGCCAGCAGTTTTGGAGGACAGTCCTCAAGGGAGCTGTTTTTT. Translating gives CASSFGGQSSRELFF. V usage is TRBV28 and J usage is TRBJ2-2; D might be TRBD1 (6 bases). Trimming stripped 3 bases from V and 9 bases from J, with 17 bases between. From germline, CDR1 is MDHEN and CDR2 SYDVKM. This CDR3 is built from 15 residues.

This clone occurred many times. The rearrangement uses TRBV20-1 and TRBJ2-3; D gene ambiguous. The V gene lost 4 bases and the J gene lost 4 bases, with 18 bases spanning the gap. The V gene's germline CDR1 is DFQATT and CDR2 SNEGSKA (reference sequence). The CDR3 is made up of 15 amino acids. The DNA for the CDR3 is TGCAGTGCTATTCCGCGGTCGAGCCACCCAGATACGCAGTATTTT. It specifies CSAIPRSSHPDTQYF.

Ten or more counts support this clone. The J gene is TRBJ1-1, the V gene TRBV18, with D hard to call. The germline gives CDR1 KGHSH, CDR2 LQKENI. This CDR3 is 15 amino acids long. The V end lost 3 bases, the J end lost 0 bases, and 11 bases lay between the germline ends. The CDR3 reads CASSPVGLLNTEAFF. CDR3 bases: TGTGCCAGCTCACCGGTCGGACTGCTGAACACTGAAGCTTTCTTT. Using reference TRBV18 and TRBJ1-1 for the parts outside the CDR3, the full variable domain is NAGVMQNPRHLVRRRGQEARLRCSPMKGHSHVYWYRQLPEEGLKFMVYLQKENIIDESGMPKERFSAEFPKEGPSILRIQQVVRGDSAAYFCASSPVGLLNTEAFFGQGTRLTVV.

This clone was picked up a small number of times. The genes are TRBV6-5 and TRBJ2-5, with 7 bases that match TRBD1. Germline V gene sequence: CDR1 MNHEY, CDR2 SVGAGI. Trimming at V came to 3 bases and at J to 5 bases, leaving 6 bases not matched to a gene. This CDR3 is 14 amino acids long. The CDR3, as DNA: TGTGCCAGCAGTTATAGTAGGGGGCTGGAGACCCAGTACTTC. This gives the protein CASSYSRGLETQYF.

In its sample, this clone was seen many times. The rearrangement uses TRBV19 and TRBJ2-5; TRBD2 agrees at 14 bases. V dropped 5 bases and J dropped 5; count of bases not matched to a gene: 7. Germline CDR1 and CDR2: LNHDA and SQIVND (reference sequence). This CDR3 has 16 residues. This CDR3 is CASSPGTSGRGETQYF. CDR3 DNA: TGTGCCAGTAGTCCCGGGACTAGCGGGAGAGGGGAGACCCAGTACTTC.